These 16 T cell receptor beta chains came from one sample sequenced in a study of glioma-infiltrating T cells. Amplification of TCR alpha and beta CDR3 regions from RNA used iRepertoire nested multiplex PCR. TCRdb ran MiXCR on the multiplex PCR reads and lists one entry per CDR3 protein. The sample holds 300,000 to 450,000 distinct CDR3 sequences, about 40% seen once. The sample taken for sequencing was glioma tissue, nonneoplastic brain tissue, or PBMCs (not recorded which). Every receptor here comes from a human donor with low-grade glioma or glioblastoma, undergoing nonglioma brain surgery, or in good health (not recorded which).

The gene calls are TRBV7-9 and TRBJ2-7; D possibly corresponds to TRBD2 (5 bases). This CDR3 contains 15 residues. Per the germline V gene, CDR1 is SEHNR and CDR2 is FQNEAQ (reference sequence). V lost 1 base, J lost 6 bases, and 16 bases lay in between. Written as DNA, the CDR3 is TGTGCCAGCAGCTTAGTTTTGGGGAGATCTTCCGAGCAGTACTTC. Amino acid sequence: CASSLVLGRSSEQYF.

With respect to this clonotype: A much larger clonotype is one base distant, so this may be a read error. Without the conserved terminal phenylalanine or tryptophan, this CDR3 likely stems from a read error. The chain is built from TRBV27 and TRBJ1-2; D is uncertain. Per the germline V gene, CDR1 is MNHEY and CDR2 is SMNVEV (reference sequence). This CDR3 spans 14 amino acids. V lost 6 bases and J lost 0, with 11 bases in between. The CDR3 spells CASRTEKTNYGYTL. The CDR3 DNA reads TGTGCCAGCAGAACCGAAAAAACTAACTATGGCTACACCTTA.

This sequence joins TRBV19 and TRBJ1-4, with D perhaps TRBD1 (6 bases). The length of the CDR3 is 13 residues. Trimming took 3 bases from V and 8 from J, leaving 10 bases between them. Germline V CDR1 and CDR2: LNHDA, SQIVND (reference sequence). CDR3 residues: CASSIGTSEKLFF. The CDR3 nucleotides are TGTGCCAGTAGTATCGGGACATCCGAAAAACTGTTTTTT.

The chain has TRBV6-5 and TRBJ2-1; TRBD2 matches 11 bases. The CDR3 covers 18 residues. V lost 2 bases to trimming and J lost 9 bases; unmatched junction nucleotides: 15. Germline V lookup: CDR1 MNHEY, CDR2 SVGAGI. The CDR3 coding sequence is TGTGCCAGCAGTTACACCCCCTCTAGCGGGAGGCAAGCGGGTGAGCAGTTCTTC. Translated, it gives CASSYTPSSGRQAGEQFF.

This clonotype has just a few counts. The rearrangement joins TRBV7-2 to TRBJ1-4; maybe TRBD1 (6 bases). The CDR3 has 15 amino acids. Trimming pared 5 bases from V and 14 bases from J, leaving 24 bases between. Germline assignment: CDR1 SGHTA and CDR2 FQGNSA. For the CDR3, the DNA is TGTGCCAGCAGCCGCAAACGGACAGCTCCTGATCGTCTGTTTTTT. Its translation is CASSRKRTAPDRLFF. The variable domain in full, completed from reference TRBV7-2 and TRBJ1-4, reads GAGVSQSPSNKVTEKGKDVELRCDPISGHTALYWYRQSLGQGLEFLIYFQGNSAPDKSGLPSDRFSAERTGGSVSTLTIQRTQQEDSAVYLCASSRKRTAPDRLFFGSGTQLSVL.

The chain employs TRBV20-1 and TRBJ2-6, with 8 bases that match TRBD1. The junction had 5 bases not matched to a gene; V was cut back by 2 bases and J by 5 bases. This CDR3 has 15 amino acids. CDR1 and CDR2 from the germline V gene are DFQATT and SNEGSKA (reference sequence). The chain's CDR3 is CSARLDRGWANVLTF. For the CDR3, the DNA is TGCAGTGCTAGACTTGACAGGGGCTGGGCCAACGTCCTGACTTTC.

At least ten counts were recorded for this clonotype. The chain is built from TRBV27 and TRBJ2-2, with no clear D. V lost 2 bases and J 6 bases, leaving 7 bases between the germline ends. The germline CDR1 and CDR2 sequences are MNHEY and SMNVEV (reference sequence). CDR3 length: 13 amino acids. The CDR3: CASSLGRPGELFF. As DNA, the CDR3 is TGTGCCAGCAGTTTAGGCCGGCCCGGGGAGCTGTTTTTT.

This rearrangement joins TRBV20-1 to TRBJ2-7; 8 bases line up with TRBD2. After removal of 3 bases from V and 2 bases from J, the junction contained 9 bases not matched to a gene. This CDR3 is 15 amino acids long. The germline V gene has CDR1 DFQATT and CDR2 SNEGSKA (reference sequence). As DNA, the CDR3 is TGCAGTGCTAGTGACCCGACTAGCGTTACCTACGAGCAGTACTTC. It codes for CSASDPTSVTYEQYF.

This clonotype was counted only a few times. The V call is TRBV10-3, the J call TRBJ2-7; TRBD1 agrees at 8 bases. Germline V gene data show CDR1 as ENHRY and CDR2 as SYGVKD. With 5 bases clipped from V and 6 bases from J, the junction kept 6 bases outside the gene matches. The CDR3 covers 13 residues. CDR3 sequence: CAISPTGAGEQYF. CDR3 bases: TGTGCCATCAGTCCGACAGGGGCGGGCGAGCAGTACTTC.

This clonotype was detected only once. The V and J genes are TRBV10-3 and TRBJ1-3, with D perhaps matching TRBD1 (6 bases). Germline assignment: CDR1 ENHRY and CDR2 SYGVKD. The CDR3 contains 17 residues. V was pared by 4 bases and J by 0 bases, with 16 bases between. CDR3 loop: CAISGTAHHNSGNTIYF. As DNA, the CDR3 is TGTGCCATCAGTGGGACAGCGCACCACAACTCTGGAAACACCATATATTTT.

The rearrangement links TRBV19 to TRBJ2-7, with 9 bases identical to TRBD1. J lost 7 bases, V lost 3 bases, and 7 bases had no gene match. Looked up from germline, CDR1 is LNHDA and CDR2 is SQIVND (reference sequence). The CDR3 totals 14 residues. CDR3: CASSMGQGKNEQYF. The CDR3 DNA reads as TGTGCCAGTAGTATGGGACAGGGTAAAAATGAGCAGTACTTC.

This chain connects TRBV20-1 to TRBJ2-1, with D hard to call. Trimming pared 4 bases from V and 2 bases from J, leaving 9 bases between. The length of the CDR3 is 13 residues. CDR1 and CDR2 from the germline V gene are DFQATT and SNEGSKA (reference sequence). For the CDR3, the DNA is TGCAGTGCTATAAATGCCCCCTACAATGAGCAGTTCTTC. Translating gives CSAINAPYNEQFF.

The chain couples TRBV18 to TRBJ1-5; no clear D gene. The CDR3 contains 13 residues. The germline CDR1 and CDR2 sequences are KGHSH and LQKENI. The V end was cut by 6 bases, the J end by 4 bases, with 10 bases between. The CDR3 nucleotides are TGTGCCAGCTCCCCCCAAAGAAATCAGCCCCAGCATTTT. It translates to CASSPQRNQPQHF.

This clonotype was counted ten times or more. DNA of the CDR3: TGCAGTGCTAGTGATCCGGCAGGGCGGGGTCAGCCCCAGCATTTT. It encodes CSASDPAGRGQPQHF. J is TRBJ1-5 and V is TRBV20-1; tentative D call: TRBD1 (5 bases). Germline lookup yields CDR1 DFQATT and CDR2 SNEGSKA (reference sequence). The CDR3 sequence is 15 residues long. Deletions cut 3 bases from V and 6 bases from J, with 18 bases between.

This clonotype was seen repeatedly, ten times or more. The chain uses TRBV15 and TRBJ1-1, with D tentatively TRBD1 (5 bases). CDR3 length: 13 residues. Germline V lookup: CDR1 LNHNV, CDR2 YYDKDF (reference sequence). The germline V and J ends were trimmed by 4 bases and 4 bases, with 10 bases remaining between them. The CDR3 DNA is TGTGCCACCAGCACCCATGGGGGCACTGAAGCTTTCTTT. Translating gives CATSTHGGTEAFF.

The rearrangement joins TRBV7-2 to TRBJ2-5; D is unclear. Between the trimmed V and J ends, which lost 0 bases and 3 bases, there was a span of 5 bases. The CDR3 loop spans 13 amino acids. CDR1 SGHTA and CDR2 FQGNSA come from the germline V gene. CDR3 sequence (DNA): TGTGCCAGCAGCTTAGCACCAGAAGAGACCCAGTACTTC. This sequence encodes CASSLAPEETQYF. Full variable domain (missing parts from reference TRBV7-2 and TRBJ2-5): GAGVSQSPSNKVTEKGKDVELRCDPISGHTALYWYRQSLGQGLEFLIYFQGNSAPDKSGLPSDRFSAERTGGSVSTLTIQRTQQEDSAVYLCASSLAPEETQYFGPGTRLLVL.